This T cell receptor beta chain was profiled in a study of early T cells in non-severe SARS-CoV-2 infection. Notes on the study in general: Clonotype matching in VDJdb favored anti-spike CD8 responses and did not capture private and CD4 specificities.

Individual cDNA molecules received unique molecular identifiers during library preparation. One entry per CDR3 protein, called by TCRdb with MiXCR from the 5' RACE reads. The repertoire holds fewer than 80,000 distinct CDR3 sequences, with about 11% as singletons. Trimming cost V 5 bases and J 0 bases, with 12 bases left between them. This CDR3 contains 14 residues. Germline values: CDR1 SGHNT, CDR2 YYREEE (reference sequence). A note on this clonotype: As yet, its antigen is unknown.

The clonotype was recovered from an adult who was a healthcare worker with PCR-confirmed SARS-CoV-2 infection or an uninfected control (not recorded which). The sequencing used whole blood, collected at baseline. V is TRBV5-4 and J is TRBJ2-7; D not certain. The CDR3 spells CASSSDFYSYEQYF. In nucleotides, the CDR3 is TGTGCCAGCAGTTCCGACTTCTACTCCTACGAGCAGTACTTC.